This T cell receptor (beta chain) was captured by sequencing in a study of vaccination and CD4 T cells after COVID-19. Study as a whole: Convalescent individuals numbered four females and six males, two being Hispanic. Sampling that followed vaccination took place a median approximately 72 days after dose two, within a range of 14 to 241. Two doses of either BNT162b2 or mRNA-1273 vaccine were given to participants.

Oncomine TCR Beta short-read sequencing was applied to DNA from cultured CD4+ T cells. TCRdb processed the PCR reads anew with MiXCR; each CDR3 protein has one entry. The sample includes 13,000 to 15,000 distinct CDR3 sequences, over 60% of them seen just once. Sample treatment: approximately nine-day PBMC culture with coronavirus spike peptide pools or control peptides (ViraFEST assay). TCRs were sequenced by ViraFEST after antigen-specific T cells had been expanded with peptide pools. The germline V and J ends were trimmed by 7 bases and 6 bases, with 18 bases remaining between them. This CDR3 contains 14 residues. From germline, CDR1 is ENHRY and CDR2 SYGVKD. This clonotype is medium-sized within its sample. Its specificity is not known.

The chain employs TRBV10-3 and TRBJ1-1; D uncertain. Sequenced material: CD4+ T cells from blood, cultured in vitro. This TCR was sampled from a human donor who had recovered from COVID-19. This CDR3 reads CAIKPGNREAEAFF. The CDR3 DNA reads TGTGCCATCAAGCCCGGGAACCGAGAGGCTGAAGCTTTCTTT.